These T cell receptor beta chains were read from a single sample in a study of blood T cell repertoires in COVID-19. Data came from immunoSEQ multiplex PCR; TCRdb stores just in-frame clones and leaves some out. The repertoire holds a few hundred thousand clones, 80% to 90% seen once, with approximately 1% in the top ten. The source material was PBMCs or T cells enriched from blood (not recorded which). The receptors come from a young man who had recovered from COVID-19. CDR3s include the opening cysteine and the closing phenylalanine or tryptophan. The order of the fields is V gene, D gene, CDR3 length, clone size, J gene, CDR3 DNA, CDR3 protein. D genes are given only for firm matches. Part of the rows lack a size; the others show once, few, many or a class for expanded clones.

>TRBV3-1/TRBV3-2|TRBD2|19|-|TRBJ2-3
TGTGCCAGCAGCCGGCCCCCCCACAAACTAGCGGGAGAAACAGATACGCAGTATTTT
CASSRPPHKLAGETDTQYF
>TRBV18|TRBD1|16|-|TRBJ1-3
TGTGCCAGCTCACCACAGCCAGGGGGGAATGGAAACACCATATATTTT
CASSPQPGGNGNTIYF
>TRBV27|TRBD2|16|-|TRBJ2-1
TGTGCCAGCAGCTATGGGGGGACTATACACTACAATGAGCAGTTCTTC
CASSYGGTIHYNEQFF
>TRBV4-1|-|12|-|TRBJ1-4
TGCGCCAGCAGCCAGCGGGAGGGAAAACTGTTTTTT
CASSQREGKLFF
>TRBV10-3|-|15|-|TRBJ2-1
TGTGCCATCAGTGATGAGGGAGGGGGGATCAATGAGCAGTTCTTC
CAISDEGGGINEQFF
>TRBV7-8|-|13|-|TRBJ2-1
TGTGCCAGCAGCCCCCGTACCTACAATGAGCAGTTCTTC
CASSPRTYNEQFF
>TRBV4-1|-|14|-|TRBJ2-7
TGCGCCAGCAGCCAAGTCCCGGGAACCGGCGAGCAGTACTTC
CASSQVPGTGEQYF
>TRBV5-8|-|16|-|TRBJ1-5
TGTGCCAGCAGCTTGGCTGGCGGCATTAGCAATCAGCCCCAGCATTTT
CASSLAGGISNQPQHF
>TRBV12-3/TRBV12-4|-|13|-|TRBJ1-3
TGTGCCAGCAGGGACAGCTCTGGAAACACCATATATTTT
CASRDSSGNTIYF
>TRBV19|TRBD2|15|-|TRBJ2-2
TGTGCCAGTAGTGTCGGACTAGGGACCACCGGGGAGCTGTTTTTT
CASSVGLGTTGELFF
>TRBV6-6|-|13|-|TRBJ1-1
TGTGCCAGCAGCGCGACACAGAACACTGAAGCTTTCTTT
CASSATQNTEAFF
>TRBV6-5|TRBD2|16|-|TRBJ2-3
TGTGCCAGCAGTTACTCGCTAGCGGGACTCGGGGATACGCAGTATTTT
CASSYSLAGLGDTQYF
>TRBV7-2|-|16|-|TRBJ2-2
TGTGCCAGCAGCCTCACTACGGGGTTAAACACCGGGGAGCTGTTTTTT
CASSLTTGLNTGELFF
>TRBV18|TRBD1|14|once|TRBJ1-1
TGTGCCAGCTCATCGCGGACAGGGCCGATTGAAGCTTTCTTT
CASSSRTGPIEAFF
>TRBV27|-|13|-|TRBJ2-7
TGTGCCAGCAGTTTTTCGCGGTCCTACGAGCAGTACTTC
CASSFSRSYEQYF
>TRBV5-1|-|14|-|TRBJ1-3
TGCGCCAGCAGCTTGGATACAGGGGGAAACACCATATATTTT
CASSLDTGGNTIYF
>TRBV4-2|-|15|-|TRBJ1-4
TGTGCCAGCAGCCCGCAAACACCAGCAGGAGAAAAACTGTTTTTT
CASSPQTPAGEKLFF
>TRBV19|-|13|-|TRBJ1-2
TGTGCCAGTAGTCAGATCACTAACTATGGCTACACCTTC
CASSQITNYGYTF
>TRBV6-1|TRBD1|14|-|TRBJ1-4
TGTGCCAGCAGTCGCGGGACAGGGGTTGAAAAACTGTTTTTT
CASSRGTGVEKLFF
>TRBV28|-|14|-|TRBJ1-5
TGTGCCAGCAGGCGGGGGTTGGGCAATCAGCCCCAGCATTTT
CASRRGLGNQPQHF
>TRBV3-1/TRBV3-2|TRBD2|18|once|TRBJ2-1
TGTGCCAGCAGCCCCCGAACTAGCGGGGGATCCTCCTACAATGAGCAGTTCTTC
CASSPRTSGGSSYNEQFF
>TRBV19|-|13|-|TRBJ1-5
TGTGCCAGTGGCAGTTTCAATCCCTCGCCCCAGCATTTT
CASGSFNPSPQHF